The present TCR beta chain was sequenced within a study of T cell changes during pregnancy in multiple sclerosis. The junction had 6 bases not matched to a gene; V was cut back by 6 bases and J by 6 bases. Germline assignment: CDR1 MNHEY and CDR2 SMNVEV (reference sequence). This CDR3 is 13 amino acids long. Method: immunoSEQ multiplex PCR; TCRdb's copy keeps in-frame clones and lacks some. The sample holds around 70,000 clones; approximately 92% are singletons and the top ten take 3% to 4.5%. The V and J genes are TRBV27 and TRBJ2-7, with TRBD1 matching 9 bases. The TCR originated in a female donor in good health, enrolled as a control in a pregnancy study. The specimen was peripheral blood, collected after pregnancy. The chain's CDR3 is CASRDGQGPEQYF. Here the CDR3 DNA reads TGTGCCAGCAGGGATGGACAGGGGCCCGAGCAGTACTTC.